Sequencing of this T cell receptor (beta chain) was carried out in a study of T cell clonotyping in hematopoietic cell transplantation. Study-level background: Recipients' pretransplant samples followed cytoreduction.

General study results and limits: Broader posttransplant TCR repertoire diversity was predicted by graft donor and pretransplant recipient Inverse Simpson Index values. Cells were unsorted, so CD4 and CD8 contributions were not separated.

Documented time point: recipient sample about 28 days before transplant, after cytoreduction. About this clone itself: As yet, its antigen is unknown.

Using immunoSEQ multiplex PCR, the repertoire was profiled, and TCRdb retains in-frame clones only, with some absent. The sample holds 15,000 to 20,000 clones, about 84% seen once. The material sequenced was peripheral blood mononuclear cells, taken before stem cell transplant. The TCR comes from a man aged 45-65 years with acute myeloid leukemia. Some clones in this sample may be carry-over from other donors' samples.

The CDR3 coding sequence is TGTGCCATCAGAAATGTACGGGGGACCGGGGAGCTGTTTTTT. Residues: CAIRNVRGTGELFF. The V gene is TRBV10-3, the J gene TRBJ2-2; tentative D call: TRBD2 (6 bases). Germline CDR1 is ENHRY and CDR2 is SYGVKD. The CDR3 has 14 amino acids. Trimming shortened V by 6 bases and J by 5 bases, and 13 bases separated the two germline ends.